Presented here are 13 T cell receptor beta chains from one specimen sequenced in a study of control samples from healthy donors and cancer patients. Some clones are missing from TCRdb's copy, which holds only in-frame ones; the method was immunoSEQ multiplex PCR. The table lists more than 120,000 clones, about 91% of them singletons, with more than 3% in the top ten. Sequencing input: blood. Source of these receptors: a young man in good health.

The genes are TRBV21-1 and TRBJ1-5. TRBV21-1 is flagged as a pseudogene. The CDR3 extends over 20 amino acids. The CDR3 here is CASSTGGLGYEGYSNQPQHF. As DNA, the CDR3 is TGTGCCAGCAGCACCGGGGGGCTCGGCTATGAGGGCTATAGCAATCAGCCCCAGCATTTT.

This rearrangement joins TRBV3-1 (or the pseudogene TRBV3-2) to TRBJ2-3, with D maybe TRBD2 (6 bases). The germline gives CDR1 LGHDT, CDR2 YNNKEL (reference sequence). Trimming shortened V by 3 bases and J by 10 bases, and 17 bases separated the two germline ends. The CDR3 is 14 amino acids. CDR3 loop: CASSQEQRRGAQYF. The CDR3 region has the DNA TGTGCCAGCAGCCAGGAACAGAGGCGGGGTGCGCAGTATTTT.

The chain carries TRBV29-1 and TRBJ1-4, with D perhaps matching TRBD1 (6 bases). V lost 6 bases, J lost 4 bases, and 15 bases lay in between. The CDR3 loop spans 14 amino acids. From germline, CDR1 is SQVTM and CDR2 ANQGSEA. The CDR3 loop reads CSVDPGVGNEKLFF. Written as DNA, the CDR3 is TGCAGCGTCGACCCAGGGGTGGGTAATGAAAAACTGTTTTTT.

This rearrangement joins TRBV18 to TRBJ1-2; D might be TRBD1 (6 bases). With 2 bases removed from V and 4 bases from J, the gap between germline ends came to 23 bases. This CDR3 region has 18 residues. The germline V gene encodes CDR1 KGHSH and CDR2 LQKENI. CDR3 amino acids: CASSPSLVGRGGSYGYTF. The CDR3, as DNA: TGTGCCAGCTCACCAAGCCTCGTAGGCAGGGGTGGTAGCTATGGCTACACCTTC.

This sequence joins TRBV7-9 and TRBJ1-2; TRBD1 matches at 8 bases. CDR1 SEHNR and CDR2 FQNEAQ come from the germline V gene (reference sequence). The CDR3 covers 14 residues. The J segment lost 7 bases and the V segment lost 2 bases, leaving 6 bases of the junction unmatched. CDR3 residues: CASSLTDRGSGYTF. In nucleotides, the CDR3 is TGTGCCAGCAGCTTAACTGACAGGGGTTCTGGCTACACCTTC.

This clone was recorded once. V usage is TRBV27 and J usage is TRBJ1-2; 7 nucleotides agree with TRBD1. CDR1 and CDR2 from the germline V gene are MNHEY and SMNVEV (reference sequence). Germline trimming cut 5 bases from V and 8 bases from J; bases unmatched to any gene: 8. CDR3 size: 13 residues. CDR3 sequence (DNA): TGTGCCAGCAGTACCCGACAGGGTCAGGGCTACACCTTC. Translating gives CASSTRQGQGYTF.

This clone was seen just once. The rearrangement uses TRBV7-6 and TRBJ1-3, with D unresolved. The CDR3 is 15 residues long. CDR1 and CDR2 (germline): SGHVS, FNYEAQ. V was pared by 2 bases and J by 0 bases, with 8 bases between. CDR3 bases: TGTGCCAGCAGCTTACTCGGCGACTCTGGAAACACCATATATTTT. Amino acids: CASSLLGDSGNTIYF.

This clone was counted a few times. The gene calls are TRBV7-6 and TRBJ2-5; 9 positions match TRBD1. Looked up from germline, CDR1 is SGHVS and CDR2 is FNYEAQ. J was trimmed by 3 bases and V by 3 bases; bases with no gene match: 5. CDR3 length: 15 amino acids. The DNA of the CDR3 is TGTGCCAGCAGCTTTTGGACAGGGGTAAAAGAGACCCAGTACTTC. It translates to CASSFWTGVKETQYF.

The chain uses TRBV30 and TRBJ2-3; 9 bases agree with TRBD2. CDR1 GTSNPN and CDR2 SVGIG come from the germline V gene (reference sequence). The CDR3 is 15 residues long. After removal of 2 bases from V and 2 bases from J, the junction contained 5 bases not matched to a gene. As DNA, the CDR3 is TGTGCCTGGAGTACCCTAGCGGGATCCACAGATACGCAGTATTTT. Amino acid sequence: CAWSTLAGSTDTQYF. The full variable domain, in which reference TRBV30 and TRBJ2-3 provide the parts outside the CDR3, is SQTIHQWPATLVQPVGSPLSLECTVEGTSNPNLYWYRQAAGRGLQLLFYSVGIGQISSEVPQNLSASRPQDRQFILSSKKLLLSDSGFYLCAWSTLAGSTDTQYFGPGTRLTVL.

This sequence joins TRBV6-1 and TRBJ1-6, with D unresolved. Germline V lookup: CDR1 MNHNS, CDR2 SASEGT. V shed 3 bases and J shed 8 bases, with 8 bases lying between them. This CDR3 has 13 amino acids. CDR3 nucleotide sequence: TGTGCCAGCAGTGAGGAGTTCTATTCACCCCTCCACTTT. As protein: CASSEEFYSPLHF.

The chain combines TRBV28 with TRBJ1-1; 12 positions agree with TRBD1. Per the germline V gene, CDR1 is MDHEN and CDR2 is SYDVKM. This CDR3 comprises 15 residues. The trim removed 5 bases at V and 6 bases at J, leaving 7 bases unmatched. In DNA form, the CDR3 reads TGTGCCAGCAGTCCCGGGACAGGGGGCTTCGCTGAAGCTTTCTTT. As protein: CASSPGTGGFAEAFF.

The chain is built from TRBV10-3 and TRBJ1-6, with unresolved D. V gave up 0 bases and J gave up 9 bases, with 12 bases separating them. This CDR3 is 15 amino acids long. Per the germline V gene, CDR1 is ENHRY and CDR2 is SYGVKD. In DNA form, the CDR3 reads TGTGCCATCAGTGAGTCGGCTAGGGTTGGTTCACCCCTCCACTTT. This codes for CAISESARVGSPLHF.

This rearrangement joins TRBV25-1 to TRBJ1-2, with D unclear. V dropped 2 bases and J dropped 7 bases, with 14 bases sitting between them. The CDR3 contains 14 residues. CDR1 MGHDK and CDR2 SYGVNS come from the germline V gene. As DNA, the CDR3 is TGTGCCAGCAGTGAAAGAGGCCGGGCGGGTGGCTACACCTTC. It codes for CASSERGRAGGYTF.